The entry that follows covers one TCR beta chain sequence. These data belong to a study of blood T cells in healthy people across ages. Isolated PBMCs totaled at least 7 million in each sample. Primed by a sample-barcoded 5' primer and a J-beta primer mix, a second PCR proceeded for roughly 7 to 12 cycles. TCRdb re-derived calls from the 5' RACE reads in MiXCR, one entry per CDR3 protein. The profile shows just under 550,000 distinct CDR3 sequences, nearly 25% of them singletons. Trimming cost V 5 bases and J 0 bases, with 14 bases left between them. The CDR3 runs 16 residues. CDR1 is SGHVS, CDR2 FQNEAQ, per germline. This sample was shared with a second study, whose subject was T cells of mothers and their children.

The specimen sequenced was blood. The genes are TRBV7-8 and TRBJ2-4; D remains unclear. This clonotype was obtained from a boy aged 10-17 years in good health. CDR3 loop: CASSTSPVIAKNIQYF. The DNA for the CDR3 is TGTGCCAGCAGCACGAGTCCTGTCATAGCCAAAAACATTCAGTACTTC.